The rows below give T cell receptor beta chains drawn from one sample of a study of T-cell reconstitution after alpha-beta-depleted transplantation in children. MiXCR, run by TCRdb on the PCR reads, gives a single entry per CDR3 protein. The table includes hundreds of thousands of distinct CDR3 sequences, about 25% detected once. Sequencing used PBMCs, obtained before TCRalphabeta/CD19-depleted stem cell transplant. The source is a girl aged 2-10 years with Fanconi anemia, due to receive a stem cell transplant. CDR3s include the opening cysteine and the closing phenylalanine or tryptophan. The order of the fields is CDR3 protein, CDR3 DNA, CDR3 length, J gene, V gene, D gene, clone size. D genes are given only for firm matches. Part of the rows lack a size; the others show once, few, many or a class for expanded clones.

CASSLGGLYSYNEQFF,TGTGCCAGCAGTTTAGGGGGGCTCTACTCCTACAATGAGCAGTTCTTC,16,TRBJ2-1,TRBV12-3/TRBV12-4,.,.
CASSEFDTGKWETQYF,TGCGCCAGCAGTGAATTCGATACAGGGAAGTGGGAGACCCAGTACTTC,16,TRBJ2-5,TRBV10-1,.,.
CSAHRSLQGGSPLHF,TGCAGTGCCCACCGATCTCTACAGGGCGGTTCACCCCTCCACTTT,15,TRBJ1-6,TRBV20-1,.,few
CSVAFQDGETQYF,TGCAGCGTTGCGTTCCAGGACGGGGAGACCCAGTACTTC,13,TRBJ2-5,TRBV29-1,.,few
CASSYGQGLYEQYF,TGTGCCAGCAGTTACGGACAGGGTTTGTACGAGCAGTACTTC,14,TRBJ2-7,TRBV6-2/TRBV6-3,TRBD1,.
CSARDLRRSDSPLHF,TGCAGTGCTAGAGATCTCCGCAGATCCGATTCACCCCTCCACTTT,15,TRBJ1-6,TRBV20-1,.,.
CSGRQGRGNEQFF,TGCAGCGGCAGGCAGGGTAGGGGCAATGAGCAGTTCTTC,13,TRBJ2-1,TRBV29-1,.,.
CASSDSLNTGELFF,TGTGCCAGCAGTGATAGCCTGAACACCGGGGAGCTGTTTTTT,14,TRBJ2-2,TRBV6-1,.,.
CASSVQQGNNYGYTF,TGTGCCAGCAGCGTTCAACAGGGGAATAACTATGGCTACACCTTC,15,TRBJ1-2,TRBV7-9,TRBD1,.
CASSQMAGYSSSTQYF,TGTGCCAGCAGTCAAATGGCGGGTTACTCATCCTCGACCCAGTACTTC,16,TRBJ2-5,TRBV6-1,.,many
CSATSGRSSYEQYF,TGCAGTGCTACAAGCGGGAGGAGCTCCTACGAGCAGTACTTC,14,TRBJ2-7,TRBV20-1,TRBD2,many
CASSLTSGRAADTQYF,TGCGCCAGCAGCTTGACTAGCGGGAGGGCCGCAGATACGCAGTATTTT,16,TRBJ2-3,TRBV5-1,TRBD2,many
CASSQKVSGEQYF,TGTGCTAGCAGCCAAAAAGTTTCGGGAGAGCAGTACTTC,13,TRBJ2-7,TRBV3-1,.,.
CASSLVNTEAFF,TGTGCCAGCAGTTTAGTGAACACTGAAGCTTTCTTT,12,TRBJ1-1,TRBV12-3/TRBV12-4,.,many
CSPPREGHTEAFF,TGCAGTCCGCCCCGTGAGGGGCACACTGAAGCTTTCTTT,13,TRBJ1-1,TRBV20-1,.,many
CASSDVLKGANVLTF,TGTGCCAGCAGTGATGTCCTCAAAGGGGCCAACGTCCTGACTTTC,15,TRBJ2-6,TRBV2,.,few
CATSLTTDTQYF,TGTGCCACCAGTCTAACCACAGATACGCAGTATTTT,12,TRBJ2-3,TRBV24-1,.,many
CASSQDSEGGPYNEQFF,TGTGCCAGCAGCCAAGATAGCGAGGGGGGCCCCTACAATGAGCAGTTCTTC,17,TRBJ2-1,TRBV3-1,.,many
CSAGEGGEETQYF,TGCAGCGCAGGGGAAGGGGGCGAGGAGACCCAGTACTTC,13,TRBJ2-5,TRBV29-1,TRBD1,many
CASSLEGLAGLPHYF,TGTGCCAGCAGCTTAGAGGGACTAGCGGGACTCCCCCACTATTTT,15,TRBJ2-3,TRBV7-8,TRBD2,few
CSSSGRGVDTQYF,TGCAGCTCTAGCGGGAGGGGAGTGGATACGCAGTATTTT,13,TRBJ2-3,TRBV29-1,TRBD2,.
CSARLFSTDTQYF,TGCAGTGCTCGACTTTTTTCCACAGATACGCAGTATTTT,13,TRBJ2-3,TRBV20-1,.,.
CSARKTTLVSSYNEQFF,TGCAGTGCTAGAAAGACCACCCTGGTTAGCTCCTACAATGAGCAGTTCTTC,17,TRBJ2-1,TRBV20-1,.,many
CASSFPGTHEQYF,TGTGCCAGCAGTTTCCCCGGGACCCACGAGCAGTACTTC,13,TRBJ2-7,TRBV12-3/TRBV12-4,.,.
CSASDLWGGEFLEQYF,TGCAGTGCTAGCGATCTCTGGGGGGGCGAGTTTTTAGAGCAGTACTTC,16,TRBJ2-7,TRBV20-1,.,many
CASSLTGSEFF,TGTGCCAGCAGTTTGACAGGGTCAGAGTTCTTC,11,TRBJ2-1,TRBV12-3/TRBV12-4,TRBD1,.
CSVELAGANEQFF,TGCAGCGTTGAACTAGCGGGAGCCAATGAGCAGTTCTTC,13,TRBJ2-1,TRBV29-1,TRBD2,many
CASATPGQRTPGPF,TGTGCCAGCGCTACGCCGGGACAGCGAACTCCGGGCCCTTTC,14,TRBJ2-7,TRBV28,TRBD1,.
CASRRIDTQYF,TGTGCCAGCCGGCGGATCGATACGCAGTATTTT,11,TRBJ2-3,TRBV2,.,.
CSVTGQGPTDTQYF,TGCAGCGTGACGGGACAGGGACCCACAGATACGCAGTATTTT,14,TRBJ2-3,TRBV29-1,TRBD1,many
CASSLITGASTEAFF,TGTGCCAGCAGTTTAATTACAGGGGCTAGCACTGAAGCTTTCTTT,15,TRBJ1-1,TRBV7-6,TRBD1,many
CSPSIDNEQFF,TGCAGCCCGAGCATTGACAATGAGCAGTTCTTC,11,TRBJ2-1,TRBV29-1,.,.
CASSLVAGSDEQFF,TGCGCCAGCAGCTTGGTTGCCGGGAGCGATGAGCAGTTCTTC,14,TRBJ2-1,TRBV5-1,.,many
CASSQDTTSGSNEQFF,TGTGCCAGCAGCCAAGATACGACTAGCGGGAGTAATGAGCAGTTCTTC,16,TRBJ2-1,TRBV4-2,TRBD2,.
CASSLDLAGLATEAFF,TGTGCCAGCAGCTTAGATTTGGCAGGGCTGGCCACTGAAGCTTTCTTT,16,TRBJ1-1,TRBV7-6,.,.
CAVRTSGFNTGELFF,TGTGCCGTCCGGACTAGCGGCTTTAACACCGGGGAGCTGTTTTTT,15,TRBJ2-2,TRBV10-3,TRBD2,.
CSARDQRDIQETQYF,TGCAGTGCTAGAGATCAGCGGGACATCCAAGAGACCCAGTACTTC,15,TRBJ2-5,TRBV20-1,.,.
CASSSIASNTDTQYF,TGTGCCAGCAGCTCAATAGCTTCGAACACAGATACGCAGTATTTT,15,TRBJ2-3,TRBV7-3,.,many
CASSWTGEAYDTQYF,TGTGCCAGCAGTTGGACAGGGGAGGCGTACGATACGCAGTATTTT,15,TRBJ2-3,TRBV6-5,TRBD1,.
CASSEQGDQPQHF,TGTGCCAGCTCAGAACAGGGAGATCAGCCCCAGCATTTT,13,TRBJ1-5,TRBV18,.,many
CASSFGSDVVHEQFF,TGCGCCAGCAGCTTTGGATCGGACGTCGTCCATGAGCAGTTCTTC,15,TRBJ2-1,TRBV5-1,.,.